This T cell receptor (beta chain) is from a study of T cell repertoires in cytomegalovirus infection. Study observations and caveats: Carriage of CMV together with the relevant HLA was identifiable through cumulative public TCR beta family frequency. Ex vivo, HLA-C-restricted CMV-specific TCR beta clonotypes prevailed over the rest of the response.

As for this clonotype: The target antigen is unknown.

A single record per CDR3 protein comes from TCRdb applying MiXCR to the reads. Of about 830,000 distinct CDR3 sequences listed, approximately 30% are singletons. CDR3 length: 15 amino acids. The V end lost 1 base, the J end lost 5 bases, and 9 bases lay between the germline ends. Germline-derived CDR1 and CDR2 are SGHTA and FQGNSA. Sequencing was performed on cultured CD8+ T cells from PBMCs, taken from culture after CMV antigen stimulation. The rearrangement joins TRBV7-2 to TRBJ1-6; D is undetermined. This clonotype was sampled from a human donor in good health (CMV status not recorded). Some clones in this sample may be carry-over from other donors' samples. The chain's CDR3 is CASSLGTGDNSPLHF. DNA for the CDR3: TGTGCCAGCAGCTTAGGGACTGGAGATAATTCACCCCTCCACTTT.